Listed below are T cell receptor beta chains from one sample, sequenced in a study of shared T cell receptors in the human thymus. Profiling relied on immunoSEQ multiplex PCR, and the TCRdb table lists in-frame clones only, not all of them. The sample includes 550,000 to 800,000 clones, roughly 88% of them seen just once. This same sample was also part of a study on human thymus T cells.

Sequenced: thymocytes. The receptor source for this set is a girl under two years old with a congenital heart defect. Each CDR3 is given with its conserved first and last residue. The D gene is left open where the match is weak. Where a row states a size, it is once, few, many or the class of an expanded clone; other rows omit it.

CDR3 | DNA | D | V | size | J
CASSFTAWRGYEQYF | TGTGCCAGCAGTTTCACCGCCTGGCGGGGCTACGAGCAGTACTTC | . | TRBV27 | . | TRBJ2-7
CASSYSKSSYNSPLHF | TGTGCCAGCAGTTACTCGAAGAGCTCCTATAATTCACCCCTCCACTTT | . | TRBV6-6 | . | TRBJ1-6
CASSGGQSHSGANVLTF | TGTGCCAGCAGTGGGGGACAGTCACACTCTGGGGCCAACGTCCTGACTTTC | TRBD1 | TRBV6-4 | . | TRBJ2-6
CASEAEGTDTQYF | TGTGCCAGCGAGGCGGAAGGAACAGATACGCAGTATTTT | . | TRBV2 | . | TRBJ2-3
CASSRDPTGRGTEAFF | TGTGCCAGCAGCCGAGACCCGACAGGGAGAGGCACTGAAGCTTTCTTT | TRBD1 | TRBV7-9 | . | TRBJ1-1
CASSSGDSFYGYTF | TGTGCCAGCAGCTCCGGGGACTCCTTCTATGGCTACACCTTC | . | TRBV14 | . | TRBJ1-2
CASRPTSGGPENTGELFF | TGTGCCAGCAGGCCGACTAGCGGGGGGCCAGAGAACACCGGGGAGCTGTTTTTT | TRBD2 | TRBV27 | . | TRBJ2-2
CASSPTYFYGYTF | TGCGCCAGCAGCCCCACCTACTTCTATGGCTACACCTTC | . | TRBV5-1 | few | TRBJ1-2
CASSPTGNTYEQYF | TGCGCCAGCAGCCCGACAGGGAACACCTACGAGCAGTACTTC | TRBD1 | TRBV5-1 | . | TRBJ2-7
CASSDRAGVWEQFF | TGTGCCAGCAGTGACAGGGCAGGGGTCTGGGAGCAGTTCTTC | TRBD1 | TRBV6-5 | . | TRBJ2-1
CASSARTGDGGTEAFF | TGTGCCAGCAGCGCGCGGACAGGGGACGGGGGCACTGAAGCTTTCTTT | TRBD1 | TRBV7-9 | once | TRBJ1-1
CATSPRGSYNSPLHF | TGTGCCACCTCGCCCCGGGGTTCCTATAATTCCCCCCTCCACTTT | . | TRBV28 | . | TRBJ1-6
CASRGQDSYEQYF | TGTGCCAGCAGGGGACAAGACAGCTACGAGCAGTACTTC | . | TRBV2 | . | TRBJ2-7
CASTPLALDRGFYGYTF | TGCGCCAGCACCCCCCTTGCGTTGGACAGGGGGTTCTATGGCTACACCTTC | TRBD1 | TRBV5-1 | . | TRBJ1-2
CASSRLDRECLYGYTF | TGTGCCAGCAGCCGACTCGACAGGGAGTGTTTGTATGGCTACACCTTC | TRBD1 | TRBV5-8 | . | TRBJ1-2
CASSFKAGGGYTF | TGTGCCAGCAGCTTCAAGGCCGGGGGTGGCTACACCTTC | . | TRBV7-3 | . | TRBJ1-2
CASSYGLSGVRPYEQYF | TGCGCCAGCAGCTACGGCCTTAGCGGGGTCAGACCCTACGAGCAGTACTTC | TRBD2 | TRBV5-1 | . | TRBJ2-7